This T cell receptor beta chain was sequenced during a study of cytomegalovirus exposure and HLA in healthy donors. Study conclusions and caveats: HLA allele associations emerged for 16,951 TCR beta sequences in a later analysis, at 0.05 false discovery rate. Researchers reported in a later analysis that a missense DCLRE1C variant was tied to TCR beta V- and J-gene trimming. High sensitivity and specificity were reportedly achieved when the classifier diagnosed cytomegalovirus status. Common viral pathogens seemed, in a later analysis, to connect with several of the most significant clusters.

This PCR relied on a set of 60 Vbeta primers and 13 Jbeta primers. Clones were sequenced by immunoSEQ multiplex PCR, and TCRdb holds only the in-frame ones, with some missing. The sample lists about 130,000 clones; approximately 78% were seen once. The CDR3 is 15 residues long. Deletions cut 3 bases from V and 4 bases from J, with 14 bases between. Germline CDR1 is LNHNV and CDR2 is YYDKDF (reference sequence). As regards this clone: Its target is unknown.

This clonotype was sampled from a woman aged 45-65 years in good health and CMV-seropositive. The chain combines TRBV15 with TRBJ2-3; D is possibly TRBD1 (6 bases). Input material: PBMCs. In DNA form, the CDR3 reads TGTGCCACCAGCAGTAAAGGGACACTCGCAGATACGCAGTATTTT. The encoded protein is CATSSKGTLADTQYF.